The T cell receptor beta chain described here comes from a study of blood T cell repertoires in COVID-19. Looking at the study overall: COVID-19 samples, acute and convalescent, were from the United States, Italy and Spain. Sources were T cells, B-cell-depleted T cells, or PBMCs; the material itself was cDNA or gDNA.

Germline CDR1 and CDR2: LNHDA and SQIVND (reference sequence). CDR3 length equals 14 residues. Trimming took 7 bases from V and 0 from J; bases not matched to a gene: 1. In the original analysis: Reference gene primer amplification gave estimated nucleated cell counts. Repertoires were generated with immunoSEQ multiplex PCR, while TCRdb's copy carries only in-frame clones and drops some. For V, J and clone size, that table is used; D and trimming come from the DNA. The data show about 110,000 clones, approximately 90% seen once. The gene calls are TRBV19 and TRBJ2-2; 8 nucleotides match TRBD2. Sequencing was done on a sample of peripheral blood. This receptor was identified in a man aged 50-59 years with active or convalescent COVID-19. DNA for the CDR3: TGTGCCAGTATAGCGGGATCGAACACCGGGGAGCTGTTTTTT. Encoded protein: CASIAGSNTGELFF.